This T cell receptor beta chain was recovered during a study of patients and donors after allogeneic stem cell transplantation. Via MiXCR, TCRdb re-called the RT-PCR reads, giving one row per CDR3 protein. Found here are 40,000 to 45,000 distinct CDR3 sequences, under 35% of them singletons; the top ten hold 72%. CDR3 size: 17 residues. V lost 1 base to trimming and J lost 0 bases; unmatched junction nucleotides: 2. Per the germline V gene, CDR1 is SGHTA and CDR2 is FQGTGA. The rearrangement joins TRBV7-3 to TRBJ2-2, with 10 nucleotides matching TRBD2. The sequence came from a human donor who was either an allogeneic HSCT recipient or a stem cell or donor lymphocyte infusion donor (not recorded which). It is not recorded whose cells these are; they may come from a transplant donor. Sequencing was done on a sample of blood, either unsorted or a sorted T cell fraction (not recorded which). The CDR3 DNA follows: TGTGCCAGCAGCTTAAGAACTAGCGGGGCGAACACCGGGGAGCTGTTTTTT. It is translated as CASSLRTSGANTGELFF.